This note documents a single TCR beta chain sequence. Assignment of participants to cohorts was predicated upon participant-reported clinical history. CDR1 SGDLS and CDR2 YYNGEE come from the germline V gene. The CDR3 is 12 residues long. V was trimmed by 4 bases and J by 7 bases, leaving 8 bases between them. These data are taken from a study of blood T cell repertoires in COVID-19. Study context: Collection of acute and convalescent COVID-19 samples took place in the United States, Italy and Spain.

The authors' processing: Amplification with reference gene primers provided the estimates of nucleated cell counts. Produced via immunoSEQ multiplex PCR; TCRdb's table is partial and in-frame only. The V and J calls and clone size are taken from that table; D and trimming were inferred from the DNA. Among 260,000 or so clones listed, roughly 88% were seen once. The clonotype was recovered from a woman aged 40 to 55 with acute COVID-19. The chain couples TRBV9 to TRBJ1-4; no clear D. Sequenced sample: PBMCs or T cells enriched from blood (not recorded which). CDR3 DNA sequence: TGTGCCAGCAGCCAGCGGGGTGAAAAACTGTTTTTT. This sequence encodes CASSQRGEKLFF.